Following are 25 T cell receptor beta chains from one sample sequenced in a study of blood T cell repertoires in COVID-19. The method was immunoSEQ multiplex PCR; TCRdb's version includes in-frame clones alone and lacks a portion of them. Counted here are fewer than 350,000 clones, roughly 90% occurring once; the ten biggest clones make up under 3%. The sample comprised PBMCs or T cells enriched from blood (not recorded which). All receptors derive from a woman in her thirties or forties with acute COVID-19.

A single count supports this clone. The gene calls are TRBV2 and TRBJ1-2; TRBD1 might be the D (6 bases). Trimming shortened V by 6 bases and J by 2 bases, and 13 bases separated the two germline ends. This CDR3 is built from 14 residues. Per germline, CDR1 SNHLY and CDR2 FYNNEI. DNA of the CDR3: TGTGCCAGCAGGGATGGACAGACGAACTATGGCTACACCTTC. This codes for CASRDGQTNYGYTF.

The rearrangement links TRBV5-1 to TRBJ1-4, with TRBD1 identical over 9 bases. Germline V CDR1 and CDR2: SGHRS, YFSETQ. CDR3 length: 15 amino acids. J was trimmed by 8 bases and V by 2 bases; bases with no gene match: 7. The CDR3 bases are TGCGCCAGCAGCTTCAACAGGGGGCCGGGGGAAAAACTGTTTTTT. Its protein is CASSFNRGPGEKLFF.

The V gene is TRBV30, the J gene TRBJ2-7; 10 nucleotides align to TRBD1. Losses at the gene ends were 0 bases for V and 5 bases for J; bases not matched to a gene: 4. The CDR3 is 14 amino acids. Germline CDR1 is GTSNPN and CDR2 is SVGIG (reference sequence). The CDR3 loop is CAWSVGQGVNEQYF. CDR3 bases: TGTGCCTGGAGTGTTGGACAGGGGGTCAACGAGCAGTACTTC.

This rearrangement joins TRBV2 to TRBJ1-2; D is possibly TRBD1 (5 bases). V was shortened by 5 bases and J by 8 bases, with 18 bases between the two germline ends. Per the germline V gene, CDR1 is SNHLY and CDR2 is FYNNEI. The CDR3 sequence is 14 residues long. The CDR3 loop is CASSPQVIPSGYTF. In DNA, the CDR3 is TGTGCCAGCAGTCCACAGGTTATCCCAAGCGGCTACACCTTC.

The rearrangement links TRBV6-1 to TRBJ1-4; D gene ambiguous. The CDR3 contains 14 residues. Per germline, CDR1 MNHNS and CDR2 SASEGT. The V end lost 1 base, the J end lost 5 bases, and 8 bases lay between the germline ends. The CDR3 coding sequence is TGTGCCAGCAGTGAAGTGGCAATAAATGAAAAACTGTTTTTT. Translating it yields CASSEVAINEKLFF.

The chain combines TRBV30 with TRBJ1-1; D unclear. V was trimmed by 4 bases and J by 6 bases, leaving 9 bases between them. There are 11 residues in the CDR3. The germline V gene has CDR1 GTSNPN and CDR2 SVGIG (reference sequence). Here the CDR3 DNA reads TGTGCCTGGATCGGTATATCTGAAGCTTTCTTT. Its protein product is CAWIGISEAFF.

The chain recombines TRBV19 with TRBJ2-3, with TRBD2 identical over 13 bases. Germline lookup yields CDR1 LNHDA and CDR2 SQIVND (reference sequence). The trim removed 5 bases at V and 2 bases at J, leaving 4 bases unmatched. This CDR3 has 16 residues. CDR3 DNA sequence: TGTGCCAGTAGTCGGACTAGCGGGAGTCTCACAGATACGCAGTATTTT. Translated: CASSRTSGSLTDTQYF.

The chain uses TRBV11-2 and TRBJ2-1, with D possibly TRBD2 on 6 matching bases. There are 15 residues in the CDR3. Germline values: CDR1 SGHAT, CDR2 FQNNGV. The germline V and J ends were trimmed by 5 bases and 0 bases, with 11 bases remaining between them. CDR3 in amino acids: CASSLSGFSYNEQFF. The CDR3 nucleotides are TGTGCCAGCAGCCTAAGCGGGTTCTCCTACAATGAGCAGTTCTTC.

This rearrangement joins TRBV18 to TRBJ2-6; D possibly corresponds to TRBD2 (5 bases). This CDR3 region has 18 residues. The germline V and J ends were trimmed by 5 bases and 0 bases, with 17 bases remaining between them. CDR1 and CDR2 (germline): KGHSH, LQKENI. CDR3 DNA: TGTGCCAGCTCAACAAACAGACTACAAAGCTCTGGGGCCAACGTCCTGACTTTC. It codes for CASSTNRLQSSGANVLTF.

The chain joins TRBV7-2 to TRBJ1-1, with TRBD1 as a possible D gene (5 bases). The germline V gene has CDR1 SGHTA and CDR2 FQGNSA. The ends were cut back, 2 bases at V and 1 base at J, with 14 bases in the middle. The CDR3 runs to 16 residues. CDR3 region: CASSLSRTPGNTEAFF. CDR3 coding DNA: TGTGCCAGCAGCTTATCGAGGACACCAGGGAACACTGAAGCTTTCTTT.

A few counts support this clone. Other nucleotide sequences from this sample produce the same CDR3. The J gene is TRBJ2-1, the V gene TRBV6-4; 11 bases map to TRBD2. The CDR3 is 15 amino acids. V was clipped by 2 bases and J by 3 bases; unmatched bases: 0. The germline V gene encodes CDR1 MRHNA and CDR2 SNTAGT. The chain's CDR3 is CASSDLAGGYNEQFF. The CDR3 DNA is TGTGCCAGCAGTGACCTAGCGGGGGGCTACAATGAGCAGTTCTTC.

The rearrangement links TRBV29-1 to TRBJ1-1; the D is unclear. The CDR3 consists of 13 residues. Trimming shortened V by 3 bases and J by 0 bases, and 8 bases separated the two germline ends. CDR1 and CDR2 (germline): SQVTM, ANQGSEA. CDR3 residues: CSVERRVNTEAFF. In DNA, the CDR3 is TGCAGCGTTGAGAGACGGGTGAACACTGAAGCTTTCTTT.

The J gene is TRBJ2-7, the V gene TRBV4-2, with 9 nucleotides matching TRBD1. This CDR3 spans 17 amino acids. CDR1 and CDR2 (germline): LGHNA, YNFKEQ. V was pared by 0 bases and J by 0 bases, with 6 bases of the junction left unmatched. In DNA, the CDR3 is TGTGCCAGCAGCCAAGATGTTGAGGGACAGGGCTCCTACGAGCAGTACTTC. Protein product: CASSQDVEGQGSYEQYF.

V usage is TRBV6-2 or TRBV6-3 and J usage is TRBJ1-1; D might be TRBD1 (6 bases). The CDR3 extends over 15 amino acids. V lost 5 bases and J lost 0, with 13 bases in between. Looked up from germline, CDR1 is MNHEY and CDR2 is SVGEGT. The CDR3 bases are TGTGCCAGCAGTCATGTAGGGGGTTTGAACACTGAAGCTTTCTTT. Protein: CASSHVGGLNTEAFF.

This chain's CDR3 is CASRRTGGGGYTF. In nucleotides, the CDR3 is TGTGCCAGCAGACGAACAGGGGGCGGTGGCTACACCTTC. The J gene is TRBJ1-2, the V gene TRBV28; 9 nucleotides align to TRBD1. This CDR3 spans 13 amino acids. The J segment lost 7 bases and the V segment lost 6 bases, leaving 6 bases of the junction unmatched. Germline V gives CDR1 MDHEN, CDR2 SYDVKM.

The V and J genes are TRBV7-9 and TRBJ2-1; no reliable D call. From germline, CDR1 is SEHNR and CDR2 FQNEAQ (reference sequence). With 4 bases removed from V and 3 bases from J, the gap between germline ends came to 4 bases. The CDR3 runs to 12 residues. In nucleotides, the CDR3 is TGTGCCAGCAGCTCGTACTACAATGAGCAGTTCTTC. Protein: CASSSYYNEQFF.

The rearrangement links TRBV19 to TRBJ1-5; 8 nucleotides match TRBD1. The J segment lost 5 bases and the V segment lost 6 bases, leaving 12 bases of the junction unmatched. The CDR3 extends over 16 amino acids. Germline CDR1 reads LNHDA; CDR2 reads SQIVND (reference sequence). The CDR3 DNA reads TGTGCCAGTAGCGTTGTGCAGGGGGCGGCTTATCAGCCCCAGCATTTT. This codes for CASSVVQGAAYQPQHF.

CDR3 bases: TGTGCCACCAGTGATGGACAGGGTCGGAATTCACCCCTCCACTTT. Translated: CATSDGQGRNSPLHF. The J gene is TRBJ1-6, the V gene TRBV24-1; 8 positions agree with TRBD1. The V gene's germline CDR1 is KGHDR and CDR2 SFDVKD. This CDR3 contains 15 residues. V shed 3 bases and J 7 bases; nucleotides not matched to a gene: 4.

This rearrangement joins TRBV6-5 to TRBJ1-2, with TRBD1 matching 10 bases. CDR1 is MNHEY and CDR2 is SVGAGI in the germline V gene. Losses at the gene ends were 8 bases for V and 6 bases for J; bases not matched to a gene: 0. The CDR3 consists of 11 residues. The CDR3 DNA is TGTGCCAGCGGACAGGGGGATGGCTACACCTTC. Translation gives CASGQGDGYTF.

In DNA form, the CDR3 reads TGCGCCAGCAGCCCCCGCGTCAGCGGGGTCGAGACCCAGTACTTC. Encoded protein: CASSPRVSGVETQYF. The chain has TRBV5-1 and TRBJ2-5, with 7 bases identical to TRBD2. CDR1 is SGHRS, CDR2 YFSETQ, per germline. The CDR3 sequence is 15 residues long. With V trimmed by 4 bases and J by 5 bases, 11 bases remained unmatched.

The chain is built from TRBV7-2 and TRBJ2-1; 10 bases map to TRBD2. Per germline, CDR1 SGHTA and CDR2 FQGNSA. V was pared by 2 bases and J by 6 bases, with 1 base of the junction left unmatched. The CDR3 loop spans 14 amino acids. The CDR3 loop is CASSLTSGINEQFF. CDR3 nucleotide sequence: TGTGCCAGCAGCTTAACTAGCGGGATCAATGAGCAGTTCTTC.

This clone appeared once. The rearrangement links TRBV18 to TRBJ1-5; D ambiguous. The length of the CDR3 is 14 residues. Trimming removed 6 bases at V and 5 bases at J, with 14 bases between. The germline V gene encodes CDR1 KGHSH and CDR2 LQKENI. The CDR3 loop is CASSLTGFDQPQHF. The CDR3 DNA follows: TGTGCCAGCTCCCTGACGGGTTTCGATCAGCCCCAGCATTTT.

On this clone: Other DNA sequences in this specimen translate into the identical CDR3. The chain combines TRBV28 with TRBJ1-2; D not certain. Germline CDR1 is MDHEN and CDR2 is SYDVKM. This CDR3 contains 12 residues. Deletions cut 3 bases from V and 6 bases from J, with 8 bases between. CDR3 DNA: TGTGCCAGCAGTTTGCGAGGCGATGGCTACACCTTC. Translation gives CASSLRGDGYTF.

V and J are TRBV4-1 and TRBJ2-3, with 8 bases aligning to TRBD1. The trim removed 4 bases at V and 4 bases at J, leaving 7 bases unmatched. Per the germline V gene, CDR1 is MGHRA and CDR2 is YSYEKL. The CDR3 covers 15 residues. The CDR3, as DNA: TGCGCCAGCAGCCTCGGACAGGGAGTCGCAGATACGCAGTATTTT. Protein product: CASSLGQGVADTQYF.

V and J are TRBV11-2 and TRBJ1-2; 7 bases agree with TRBD1. CDR3 size: 14 residues. Germline values: CDR1 SGHAT, CDR2 FQNNGV. J lost 8 bases, V lost 4 bases, and 10 bases had no gene match. This chain's CDR3 is CASSSVQGIGGYTF. The CDR3 coding sequence is TGTGCCAGCAGCTCAGTACAGGGGATAGGAGGCTACACCTTC.